This passage covers 30 T cell receptor beta chains from one sample sequenced in a study of radiotherapy plus CTLA-4 blockade in lung cancer. Profiling relied on immunoSEQ multiplex PCR, and the TCRdb table lists in-frame clones only, not all of them. The sample holds around 41,000 clones; 65% to 70% are singletons and the top ten take over 20%. The sequencing used peripheral blood, collected from a patient treated with radiotherapy plus ipilimumab. These receptors were collected from a human donor with non-small cell lung cancer who had a partial response to radiotherapy plus ipilimumab.

The chain combines TRBV30 with TRBJ2-5; TRBD2 is a possible D gene (6 bases). V was shortened by 0 bases and J by 2 bases, with 10 bases between the two germline ends. Germline V gene data show CDR1 as GTSNPN and CDR2 as SVGIG (reference sequence). The CDR3 length is 14 residues. CDR3 loop: CAWSVLGGQETQYF. DNA for the CDR3: TGTGCCTGGAGTGTTCTCGGGGGTCAAGAGACCCAGTACTTC.

This rearrangement joins TRBV4-1 to TRBJ2-3; D gene unclear. This CDR3 region has 14 residues. Germline V CDR1 and CDR2: MGHRA, YSYEKL. Trimming removed 0 bases from V and 2 bases from J, with 6 bases in between. The CDR3 DNA reads as TGCGCCAGCAGCCAAGATACAATCACAGATACGCAGTATTTT. It yields the protein CASSQDTITDTQYF.

This clone was counted a single time. V is TRBV7-8 and J is TRBJ1-2; 9 nucleotides agree with TRBD1. From germline, CDR1 is SGHVS and CDR2 FQNEAQ. The CDR3 extends over 13 amino acids. The trim removed 4 bases at V and 3 bases at J, leaving 0 bases unmatched. The CDR3: CASSWDRDYGYTF. The CDR3 nucleotides read TGTGCCAGCAGCTGGGACAGGGACTATGGCTACACCTTC. Full variable domain (missing parts from reference TRBV7-8 and TRBJ1-2): GAGVSQSPRYKVAKRGQDVALRCDPISGHVSLFWYQQALGQGPEFLTYFQNEAQLDKSGLPSDRFFAERPEGSVSTLKIQRTQQEDSAVYLCASSWDRDYGYTFGSGTRLTVV.

The rearrangement joins TRBV6-1 to TRBJ2-3; D may be TRBD2 (6 bases). With 6 bases removed from V and 8 bases from J, the gap between germline ends came to 12 bases. The CDR3 extends over 12 amino acids. Germline assignment: CDR1 MNHNS and CDR2 SASEGT. CDR3 in amino acids: CASRMTGGTQYF. CDR3 bases: TGTGCCAGCAGGATGACCGGGGGTACGCAGTATTTT.

The chain combines TRBV30 with TRBJ2-1; D ambiguous. CDR1 is GTSNPN, CDR2 SVGIG, per germline (reference sequence). Trimming removed 0 bases from V and 6 bases from J, with 9 bases in between. The CDR3 is 13 amino acids. The CDR3 reads CAWSVSGFNEQFF. The CDR3 DNA sequence: TGTGCCTGGAGTGTCAGTGGTTTCAATGAGCAGTTCTTC. Based on the CDR3 plus reference TRBV30 and TRBJ2-1, the full variable domain is SQTIHQWPATLVQPVGSPLSLECTVEGTSNPNLYWYRQAAGRGLQLLFYSVGIGQISSEVPQNLSASRPQDRQFILSSKKLLLSDSGFYLCAWSVSGFNEQFFGPGTRLTVL.

V usage is TRBV10-3 and J usage is TRBJ2-2; perhaps TRBD2 as D (9 bases). The germline V gene encodes CDR1 ENHRY and CDR2 SYGVKD. This CDR3 is 16 amino acids long. DNA for the CDR3: TGTGCGACATCGGGGACAGGCGGGGGGGCCACCGGGGAGCTGTTTTTT. This codes for CATSGTGGGATGELFF.

V gene TRBV10-2 combines with J gene TRBJ2-1, with D possibly TRBD2 on 5 matching bases. The germline V and J ends were trimmed by 4 bases and 6 bases, with 16 bases remaining between them. CDR3 length: 15 amino acids. Germline V gene data show CDR1 as WSHSY and CDR2 as SAAADI. The CDR3 DNA reads TGCGCCAGCAGTGCTCTAGCCCAGACCCTCAATGAGCAGTTCTTC. This gives the protein CASSALAQTLNEQFF.

The V gene is TRBV25-1, the J gene TRBJ1-6; 8 bases line up with TRBD1. V gave up 6 bases and J gave up 8 bases; unmatched junction bases: 6. Germline V CDR1 and CDR2: MGHDK, SYGVNS. This CDR3 has 14 amino acids. The DNA for the CDR3 is TGTGCCAGCAGCCCCACAGGGGGGGATTCACCCCTCCACTTT. Its translation is CASSPTGGDSPLHF.

This clone was seen more than once but under ten times. This chain uses TRBV27 with TRBJ2-7; D uncertain. The CDR3 is 14 residues long. Germline CDR1 reads MNHEY; CDR2 reads SMNVEV (reference sequence). The V end lost 3 bases, the J end lost 2 bases, and 11 bases lay between the germline ends. The CDR3 DNA follows: TGTGCCAGCAGTTTCCATTACAACGCCTACGAGCAGTACTTC. This sequence encodes CASSFHYNAYEQYF.

This clone was picked up many times. V is TRBV19 and J is TRBJ2-5, with D possibly being TRBD2 (6 bases). V lost 3 bases and J lost 7, with 15 bases in between. CDR1 and CDR2 from the germline V gene are LNHDA and SQIVND (reference sequence). The CDR3 spans 14 residues. The chain's CDR3 is CASSIGHVGGTQYF. The CDR3 coding sequence is TGTGCCAGTAGTATCGGGCACGTGGGAGGGACCCAGTACTTC.

V gene TRBV4-2 combines with J gene TRBJ2-7; D not resolved. V dropped 0 bases and J dropped 2 bases, with 8 bases sitting between them. The CDR3 covers 14 residues. The germline gives CDR1 LGHNA, CDR2 YNFKEQ. The CDR3 spells CASSQDLDTYEQYF. Here the CDR3 DNA reads TGTGCCAGCAGCCAAGATCTTGACACCTACGAGCAGTACTTC.

The chain links TRBV5-1 to TRBJ1-4, with TRBD1 identical over 8 bases. Germline V CDR1 and CDR2: SGHRS, YFSETQ. This CDR3 is built from 14 residues. After removal of 4 bases from V and 7 bases from J, the junction contained 6 bases not matched to a gene. CDR3 protein: CASSPQGAGEKLFF. The CDR3 bases are TGCGCCAGCAGCCCCCAGGGGGCGGGTGAAAAACTGTTTTTT.

The chain is built from TRBV7-2 and TRBJ2-1; 10 bases map to TRBD1. Germline CDR1 is SGHTA and CDR2 is FQGNSA. CDR3 size: 14 residues. With V trimmed by 5 bases and J by 8 bases, 6 bases remained unmatched. CDR3 amino acids: CASSKTGGRYEQFF. Written as DNA, the CDR3 is TGTGCCAGCAGCAAGACAGGGGGCAGGTATGAGCAGTTCTTC.

CDR3 nucleotides: TGTGCCAGCAGCTTAAGCGGGGGCTCCTACGAGCAGTACTTC. Amino acid sequence: CASSLSGGSYEQYF. The chain recombines TRBV11-3 with TRBJ2-7; TRBD2 matches at 8 bases. The ends lost 2 bases at V and 0 bases at J; junction bases unmatched: 0. The V gene's germline CDR1 is SGHNT and CDR2 YENEEA. The CDR3 contains 14 residues.

V and J are TRBV11-3 and TRBJ2-1; 15 bases are a match to TRBD2. With V trimmed by 3 bases and J by 0 bases, 6 bases remained unmatched. Per the germline V gene, CDR1 is SGHNT and CDR2 is YENEEA. The CDR3 covers 19 residues. CDR3 loop: CASSFSGTSGGLSYNEQFF. The CDR3 DNA is TGTGCCAGCAGCTTCTCCGGGACTAGCGGGGGGCTCTCCTACAATGAGCAGTTCTTC. The whole variable domain, filled in from reference TRBV11-3 and TRBJ2-1, reads EAGVVQSPRYKIIEKKQPVAFWCNPISGHNTLYWYLQNLGQGPELLIRYENEEAVDDSQLPKDRFSAERLKGVDSTLKIQPAELGDSAVYLCASSFSGTSGGLSYNEQFFGPGTRLTVL.

This clone turned up a few times. The V and J genes are TRBV6-8 and TRBJ2-7; TRBD2 matches 8 bases. The CDR3 sequence is 15 residues long. Looked up from germline, CDR1 is MNHGY and CDR2 is SAAAGT. The V and J ends lost 5 bases and 3 bases, in that order; junction bases with no gene match: 9. The CDR3 bases are TGTGCCAGCAGTGAAGGGCCTAGCGGGTACTACGAGCAGTACTTC. Its translation: CASSEGPSGYYEQYF.

The sample holds a few counts of this clone. This chain uses TRBV19 with TRBJ1-4, with a weak D call TRBD1 (5 bases). Germline CDR1 and CDR2: LNHDA and SQIVND (reference sequence). The CDR3 totals 15 residues. Trimming left V 9 bases short and J 0 bases short, with 14 bases between. CDR3 sequence: CASKTGVATNEKLFF. For the CDR3, the DNA is TGTGCCAGCAAAACAGGAGTTGCAACTAATGAAAAACTGTTTTTT.

V usage is TRBV5-8 and J usage is TRBJ2-5, with D uncertain. The CDR3 is 13 residues long. Per germline, CDR1 SGHTS and CDR2 YDEGEE. Deletions cut 5 bases from V and 5 bases from J, with 13 bases between. CDR3: CASRVSGVETQYF. DNA of the CDR3: TGTGCCAGCAGGGTCTCGGGTGTGGAGACCCAGTACTTC.

The chain joins TRBV2 to TRBJ1-5, with TRBD1 matching 7 bases. Germline CDR1 and CDR2: SNHLY and FYNNEI. CDR3 length: 17 residues. V lost 7 bases to trimming and J lost 6 bases; unmatched junction nucleotides: 18. DNA for the CDR3: TGTGCCAGCAAAGGAGCACAGGGGAGTGCTTTGTTTCAGCCCCAGCATTTT. Its protein product is CASKGAQGSALFQPQHF.

The table lists this clone with many counts. V gene TRBV6-1 combines with J gene TRBJ2-7, with a possible D match to TRBD1 (5 bases). V lost 8 bases, J lost 4 bases, and 9 bases lay in between. This CDR3 spans 11 amino acids. Germline V CDR1 and CDR2: MNHNS, SASEGT. CDR3 in DNA: TGTGCCAGCTCAAAGGGGTACGAGCAGTACTTC. Protein sequence: CASSKGYEQYF.

The J gene is TRBJ2-1, the V gene TRBV5-4; TRBD2 matches 9 bases. V lost 4 bases, J lost 9 bases, and 17 bases stayed unmatched. This CDR3 has 17 residues. Germline assignment: CDR1 SGHNT and CDR2 YYREEE (reference sequence). The chain's CDR3 is CASSPTPGTSTMGEQFF. CDR3 in DNA: TGTGCCAGCAGCCCCACCCCCGGGACTAGCACAATGGGTGAGCAGTTCTTC.

About this clone itself: The junction departs from the called germline gene at one end, perhaps through a read error. The chain recombines TRBV28 with TRBJ2-4; 7 bases are shared with TRBD1. Germline assignment: CDR1 MDHEN and CDR2 SYDVKM. The CDR3 has 13 amino acids. The CDR3 protein is CASSWNNDRALGF. The CDR3 DNA is TGTGCCAGCAGTTGGAATAATGACAGGGCGCTGGGCTTC.

The chain recombines TRBV7-2 with TRBJ2-5; 8 bases line up with TRBD1. The CDR3 is 14 residues long. The trim removed 4 bases at V and 5 bases at J, leaving 6 bases unmatched. Germline V gene sequence: CDR1 SGHTA, CDR2 FQGNSA. The CDR3 DNA is TGTGCCAGCAGCTCTCAGACAGGGGTGGAGACCCAGTACTTC. Translation: CASSSQTGVETQYF. Full variable domain (remainder filled in from reference TRBV7-2 and TRBJ2-5): GAGVSQSPSNKVTEKGKDVELRCDPISGHTALYWYRQSLGQGLEFLIYFQGNSAPDKSGLPSDRFSAERTGGSVSTLTIQRTQQEDSAVYLCASSSQTGVETQYFGPGTRLLVL.

The chain uses TRBV19 and TRBJ2-7; 9 positions agree with TRBD2. The CDR3 has 14 amino acids. CDR1 LNHDA and CDR2 SQIVND come from the germline V gene (reference sequence). Germline trimming cut 4 bases from V and 2 bases from J; bases unmatched to any gene: 3. CDR3: CASSTSGIPYEQYF. In DNA, the CDR3 is TGTGCCAGTAGTACTAGCGGGATACCCTACGAGCAGTACTTC.

V gene TRBV6-5 combines with J gene TRBJ1-2; 11 positions match TRBD1. There are 13 residues in the CDR3. The germline gives CDR1 MNHEY, CDR2 SVGAGI. The V and J ends lost 6 bases and 8 bases, in that order; junction bases with no gene match: 5. CDR3 in amino acids: CASRHGQGAGYTF. CDR3 sequence (DNA): TGTGCCAGCAGGCATGGACAGGGGGCCGGCTACACCTTC.

This sequence joins TRBV6-5 and TRBJ2-5; the match to TRBD2 covers 9 bases. The J segment lost 4 bases and the V segment lost 1 base, leaving 4 bases of the junction unmatched. The CDR3 runs to 15 residues. Germline V gene data show CDR1 as MNHEY and CDR2 as SVGAGI. The CDR3 loop is CASSYWAGGLETQYF. CDR3 nucleotide sequence: TGTGCCAGCAGTTACTGGGCGGGAGGGCTAGAGACCCAGTACTTC.

The J gene is TRBJ2-3, the V gene TRBV7-2; D possibly corresponds to TRBD2 (6 bases). Between the trimmed V and J ends, which lost 6 bases and 5 bases, there was a span of 21 bases. Looked up from germline, CDR1 is SGHTA and CDR2 is FQGNSA. There are 16 residues in the CDR3. This CDR3 reads CASRVSGASKKDTQYF. The CDR3 DNA reads TGTGCCAGCAGGGTTAGCGGAGCTTCGAAGAAAGATACGCAGTATTTT.

V gene TRBV27 combines with J gene TRBJ2-7; TRBD1 aligns across 7 bases. The CDR3 consists of 14 residues. The J segment lost 6 bases and the V segment lost 8 bases, leaving 13 bases of the junction unmatched. The germline gives CDR1 MNHEY, CDR2 SMNVEV (reference sequence). The chain's CDR3 is CASGPADRAAEQYF. The CDR3, as DNA: TGTGCCAGCGGGCCCGCAGACAGGGCAGCCGAGCAGTACTTC.

The rearrangement links TRBV29-1 to TRBJ1-1; no clear D gene. Germline V gives CDR1 SQVTM, CDR2 ANQGSEA. The CDR3 is 10 amino acids. V was clipped by 6 bases and J by 6 bases, with 8 bases between them. This CDR3 is CSVWLAEAFF. For the CDR3, the DNA is TGCAGCGTATGGCTCGCTGAAGCTTTCTTT.

This clone was counted a few times. The chain carries TRBV2 and TRBJ1-3; weak D call: TRBD1 (6 bases). The CDR3 covers 13 residues. The V gene's germline CDR1 is SNHLY and CDR2 FYNNEI. With 7 bases removed from V and 2 bases from J, the gap between germline ends came to 9 bases. The CDR3 spells CASTWGPGNTIYF. In DNA form, the CDR3 reads TGTGCCAGCACCTGGGGGCCTGGAAACACCATATATTTT.